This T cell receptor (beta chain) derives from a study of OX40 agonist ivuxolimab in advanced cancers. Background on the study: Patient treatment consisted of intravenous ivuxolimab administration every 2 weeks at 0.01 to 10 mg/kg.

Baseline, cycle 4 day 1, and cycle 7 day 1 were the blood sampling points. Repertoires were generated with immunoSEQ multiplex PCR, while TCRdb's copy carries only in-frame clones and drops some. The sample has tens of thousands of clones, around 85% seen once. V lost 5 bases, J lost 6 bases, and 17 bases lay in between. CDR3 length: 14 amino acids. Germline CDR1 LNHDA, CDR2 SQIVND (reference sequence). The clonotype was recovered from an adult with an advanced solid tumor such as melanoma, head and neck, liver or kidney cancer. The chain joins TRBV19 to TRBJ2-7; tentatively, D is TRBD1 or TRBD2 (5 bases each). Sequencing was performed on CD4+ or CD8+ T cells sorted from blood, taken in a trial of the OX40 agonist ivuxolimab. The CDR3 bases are TGTGCCAGTAGTTTCAGGACGGGACGGGTCGAGCAGTACTTC. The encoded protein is CASSFRTGRVEQYF.